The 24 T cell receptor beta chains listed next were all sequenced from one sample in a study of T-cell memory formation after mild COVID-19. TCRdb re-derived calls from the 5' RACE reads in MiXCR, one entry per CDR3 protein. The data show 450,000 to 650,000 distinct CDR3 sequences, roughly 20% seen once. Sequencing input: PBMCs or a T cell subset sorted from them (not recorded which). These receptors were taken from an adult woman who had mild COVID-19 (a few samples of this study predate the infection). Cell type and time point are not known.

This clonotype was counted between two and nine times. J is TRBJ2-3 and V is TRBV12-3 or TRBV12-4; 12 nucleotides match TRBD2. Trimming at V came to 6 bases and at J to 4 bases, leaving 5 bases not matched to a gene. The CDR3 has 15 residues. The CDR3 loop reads CASRNGLAGSDTQYF. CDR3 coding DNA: TGTGCCAGCAGAAACGGACTAGCGGGATCAGATACGCAGTATTTT.

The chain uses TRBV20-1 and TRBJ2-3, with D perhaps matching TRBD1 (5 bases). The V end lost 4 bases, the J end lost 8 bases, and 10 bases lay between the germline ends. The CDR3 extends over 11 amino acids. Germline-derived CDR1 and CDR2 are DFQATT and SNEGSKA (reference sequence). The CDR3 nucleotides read TGCAGTGCTAACCTGGGGCGTACGCAGTATTTT. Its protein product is CSANLGRTQYF.

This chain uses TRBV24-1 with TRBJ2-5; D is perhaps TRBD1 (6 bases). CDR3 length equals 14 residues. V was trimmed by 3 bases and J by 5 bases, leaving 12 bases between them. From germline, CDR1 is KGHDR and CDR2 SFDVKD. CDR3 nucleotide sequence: TGTGCCACCAGTGATATACAGGGAAGGGAGACCCAGTACTTC. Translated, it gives CATSDIQGRETQYF.

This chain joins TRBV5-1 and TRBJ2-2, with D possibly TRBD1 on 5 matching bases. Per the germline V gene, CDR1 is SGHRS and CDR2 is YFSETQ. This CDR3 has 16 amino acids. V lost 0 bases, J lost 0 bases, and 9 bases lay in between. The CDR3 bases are TGCGCCAGCAGCTTGGTGGCAGGGCCGAACACCGGGGAGCTGTTTTTT. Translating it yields CASSLVAGPNTGELFF.

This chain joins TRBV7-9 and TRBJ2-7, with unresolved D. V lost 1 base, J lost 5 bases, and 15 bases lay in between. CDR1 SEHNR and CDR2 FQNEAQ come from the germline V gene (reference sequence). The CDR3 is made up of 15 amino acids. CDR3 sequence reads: CASSLGLYEADEQYF. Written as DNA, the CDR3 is TGTGCCAGCAGCTTAGGGCTCTATGAGGCTGACGAGCAGTACTTC.

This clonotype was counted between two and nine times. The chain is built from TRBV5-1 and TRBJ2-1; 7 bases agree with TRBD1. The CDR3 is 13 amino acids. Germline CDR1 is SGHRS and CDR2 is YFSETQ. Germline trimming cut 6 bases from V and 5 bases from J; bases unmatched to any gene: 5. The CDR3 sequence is CASMQGDDNEQFF. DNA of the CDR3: TGCGCCAGCATGCAGGGGGATGACAATGAGCAGTTCTTC.

CDR3 sequence (DNA): TGCGCCAGCAGCCAAGATGCGGTACAGGGGACTAACTATGGCTACACCTTC. It codes for CASSQDAVQGTNYGYTF. The chain joins TRBV4-3 to TRBJ1-2; 7 bases fit TRBD1. With 0 bases clipped from V and 0 bases from J, the junction kept 7 bases outside the gene matches. The CDR3 is made up of 17 amino acids. Germline CDR1 is LGHNA and CDR2 is YSLEER.

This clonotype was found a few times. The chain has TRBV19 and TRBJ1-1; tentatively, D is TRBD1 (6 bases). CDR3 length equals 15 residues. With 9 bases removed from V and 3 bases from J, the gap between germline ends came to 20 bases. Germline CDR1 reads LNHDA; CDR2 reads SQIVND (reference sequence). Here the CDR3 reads CASVKTGAGYTEAFF. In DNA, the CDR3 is TGTGCCAGCGTTAAGACAGGCGCTGGGTACACTGAAGCTTTCTTT. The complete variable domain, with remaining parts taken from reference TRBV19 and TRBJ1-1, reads DGGITQSPKYLFRKEGQNVTLSCEQNLNHDAMYWYRQDPGQGLRLIYYSQIVNDFQKGDIAEGYSVSREKKESFPLTVTSAQKNPTAFYLCASVKTGAGYTEAFFGQGTRLTVV.

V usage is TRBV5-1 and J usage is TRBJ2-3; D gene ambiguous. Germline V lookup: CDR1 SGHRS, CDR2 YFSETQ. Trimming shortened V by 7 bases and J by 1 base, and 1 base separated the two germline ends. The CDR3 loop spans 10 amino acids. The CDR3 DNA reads TGCGCCAGCGGCACAGATACGCAGTATTTT. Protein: CASGTDTQYF.

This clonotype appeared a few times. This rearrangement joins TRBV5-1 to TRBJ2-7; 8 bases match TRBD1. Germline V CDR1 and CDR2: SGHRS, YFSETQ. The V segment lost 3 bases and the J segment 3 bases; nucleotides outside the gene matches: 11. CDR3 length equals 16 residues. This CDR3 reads CASSSRRQGRDYEQYF. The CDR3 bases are TGCGCCAGCAGCTCAAGACGACAGGGGCGAGACTACGAGCAGTACTTC.

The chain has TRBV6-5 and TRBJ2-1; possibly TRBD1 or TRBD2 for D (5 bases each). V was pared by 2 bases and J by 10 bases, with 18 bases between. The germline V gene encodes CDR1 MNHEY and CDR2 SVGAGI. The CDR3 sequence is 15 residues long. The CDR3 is CASSYDGTTAREQFF. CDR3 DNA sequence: TGTGCCAGCAGTTACGACGGGACCACCGCCAGGGAGCAGTTCTTC.

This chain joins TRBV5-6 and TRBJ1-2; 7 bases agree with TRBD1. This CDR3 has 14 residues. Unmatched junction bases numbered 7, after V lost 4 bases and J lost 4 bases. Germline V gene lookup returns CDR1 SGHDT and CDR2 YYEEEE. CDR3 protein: CASSRDRAVYGYTF. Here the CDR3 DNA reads TGTGCCAGCAGCCGTGACAGGGCCGTCTATGGCTACACCTTC.

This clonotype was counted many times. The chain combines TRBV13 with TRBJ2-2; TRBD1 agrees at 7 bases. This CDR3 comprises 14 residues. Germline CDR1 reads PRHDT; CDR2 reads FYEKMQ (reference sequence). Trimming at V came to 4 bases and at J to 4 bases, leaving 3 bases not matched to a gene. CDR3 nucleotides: TGTGCCAGCAGCTCGACAGGGAGCACCGGGGAGCTGTTTTTT. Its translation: CASSSTGSTGELFF. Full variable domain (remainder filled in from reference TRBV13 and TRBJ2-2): AAGVIQSPRHLIKEKRETATLKCYPIPRHDTVYWYQQGPGQDPQFLISFYEKMQSDKGSIPDRFSAQQFSDYHSELNMSSLELGDSALYFCASSSTGSTGELFFGEGSRLTVL.

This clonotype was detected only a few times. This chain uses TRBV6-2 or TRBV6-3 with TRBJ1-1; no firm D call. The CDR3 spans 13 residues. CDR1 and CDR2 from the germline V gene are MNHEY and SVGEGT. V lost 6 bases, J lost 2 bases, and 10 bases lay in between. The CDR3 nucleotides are TGTGCCAGCAGCCGTGAATTTAACACTGAAGCTTTCTTT. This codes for CASSREFNTEAFF.

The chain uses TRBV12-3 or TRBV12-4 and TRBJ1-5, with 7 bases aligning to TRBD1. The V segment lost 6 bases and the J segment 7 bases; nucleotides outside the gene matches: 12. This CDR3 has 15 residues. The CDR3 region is CASSLIQGPEQPQHF. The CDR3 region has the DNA TGTGCCAGCAGCCTTATACAGGGGCCTGAACAGCCCCAGCATTTT.

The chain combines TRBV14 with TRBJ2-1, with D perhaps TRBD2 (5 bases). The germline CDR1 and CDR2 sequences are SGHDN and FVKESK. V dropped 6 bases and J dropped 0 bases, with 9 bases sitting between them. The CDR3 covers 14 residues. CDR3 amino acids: CASSPGFSYNEQFF. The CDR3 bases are TGTGCCAGCAGTCCGGGGTTCTCCTACAATGAGCAGTTCTTC. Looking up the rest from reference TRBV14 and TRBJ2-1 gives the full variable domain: EAGVTQFPSHSVIEKGQTVTLRCDPISGHDNLYWYRRVMGKEIKFLLHFVKESKQDESGMPNNRFLAERTGGTYSTLKVQPAELEDSGVYFCASSPGFSYNEQFFGPGTRLTVL.

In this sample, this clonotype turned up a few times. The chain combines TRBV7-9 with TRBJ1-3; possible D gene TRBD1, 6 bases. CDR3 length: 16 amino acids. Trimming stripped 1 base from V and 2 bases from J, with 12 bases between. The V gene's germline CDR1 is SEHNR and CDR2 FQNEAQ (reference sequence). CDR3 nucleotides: TGTGCCAGCAGCTTAGACAGGGCTTCCCCTGGAAACACCATATATTTT. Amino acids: CASSLDRASPGNTIYF. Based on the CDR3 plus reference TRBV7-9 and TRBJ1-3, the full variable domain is DTGVSQNPRHKITKRGQNVTFRCDPISEHNRLYWYRQTLGQGPEFLTYFQNEAQLEKSRLLSDRFSAERPKGSFSTLEIQRTEQGDSAMYLCASSLDRASPGNTIYFGEGSWLTVV.

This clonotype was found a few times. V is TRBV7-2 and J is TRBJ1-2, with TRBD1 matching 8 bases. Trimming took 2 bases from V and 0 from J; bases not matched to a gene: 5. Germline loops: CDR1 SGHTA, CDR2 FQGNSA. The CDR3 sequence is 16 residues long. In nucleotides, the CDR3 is TGTGCCAGCAGCTTATCCGGACAGGGACCTAACTATGGCTACACCTTC. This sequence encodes CASSLSGQGPNYGYTF.

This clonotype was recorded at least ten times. CDR3 sequence reads: CATKTLGQFHTEAFF. The CDR3 DNA reads as TGTGCCACCAAAACCCTGGGGCAGTTTCACACTGAAGCTTTCTTT. This rearrangement joins TRBV19 to TRBJ1-1; D is perhaps TRBD1 (5 bases). The CDR3 sequence is 15 residues long. The germline V and J ends were trimmed by 10 bases and 3 bases, with 21 bases remaining between them. The germline gives CDR1 LNHDA, CDR2 SQIVND (reference sequence).

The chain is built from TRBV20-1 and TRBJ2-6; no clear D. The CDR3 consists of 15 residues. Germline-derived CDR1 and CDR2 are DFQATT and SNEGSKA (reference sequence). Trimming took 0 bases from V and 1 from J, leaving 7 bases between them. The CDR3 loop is CSARDLGSGANVLTF. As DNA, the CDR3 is TGCAGTGCTAGAGATCTGGGGTCTGGGGCCAACGTCCTGACTTTC.

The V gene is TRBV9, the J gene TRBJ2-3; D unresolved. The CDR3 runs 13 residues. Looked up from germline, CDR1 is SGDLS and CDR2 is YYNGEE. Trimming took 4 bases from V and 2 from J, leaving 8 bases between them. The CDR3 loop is CASSISITDTQYF. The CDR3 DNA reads TGTGCCAGCAGCATCTCGATCACAGATACGCAGTATTTT.

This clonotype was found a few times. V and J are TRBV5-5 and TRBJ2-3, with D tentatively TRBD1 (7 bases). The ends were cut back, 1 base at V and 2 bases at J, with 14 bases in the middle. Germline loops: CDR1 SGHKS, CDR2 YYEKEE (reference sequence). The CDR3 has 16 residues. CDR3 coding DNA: TGTGCCAGCAGCTTGAGACAGGGCGGGGCCACAGATACGCAGTATTTT. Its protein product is CASSLRQGGATDTQYF.

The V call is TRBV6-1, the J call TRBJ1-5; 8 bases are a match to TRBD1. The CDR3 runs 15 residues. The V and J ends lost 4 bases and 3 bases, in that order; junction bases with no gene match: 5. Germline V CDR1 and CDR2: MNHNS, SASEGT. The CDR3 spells CASSATGANNQPQHF. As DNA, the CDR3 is TGTGCCAGCAGTGCGACAGGGGCAAACAATCAGCCCCAGCATTTT.

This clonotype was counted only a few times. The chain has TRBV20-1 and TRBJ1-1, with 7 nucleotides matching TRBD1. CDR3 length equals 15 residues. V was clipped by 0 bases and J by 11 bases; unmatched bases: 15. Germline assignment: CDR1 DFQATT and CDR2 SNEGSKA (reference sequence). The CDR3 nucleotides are TGCAGTGCTAGAGATCGACAGGGCCCCTCCTCGGGGGCTTTCTTT. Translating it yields CSARDRQGPSSGAFF.